The 27 T cell receptor beta chains below come from one sample, sequenced in a study of cytotoxic CD8 clonotypes in ibrutinib-treated CLL. Generated by immunoSEQ multiplex PCR, the TCRdb table keeps only in-frame clones and is missing some. The sample contains approximately 130,000 clones, about 85% of which appear only once. The material sequenced was PBMCs, taken after 24 months of ibrutinib treatment. These receptor sequences come from a human donor with chronic lymphocytic leukemia.

This sequence joins TRBV5-1 and TRBJ2-5, with D perhaps given as TRBD1 or TRBD2 (6 bases each). CDR1 and CDR2 (germline): SGHRS, YFSETQ. The CDR3 has 15 amino acids. Trimming left V 1 base short and J 5 bases short, with 15 bases between. CDR3 sequence reads: CASSLYGGPGETQYF. CDR3 nucleotide sequence: TGCGCCAGCAGCTTGTATGGGGGGCCGGGGGAGACCCAGTACTTC. The full variable domain, with the rest looked up from reference TRBV5-1 and TRBJ2-5, is KAGVTQTPRYLIKTRGQQVTLSCSPISGHRSVSWYQQTPGQGLQFLFEYFSETQRNKGNFPGRFSGRQFSNSRSEMNVSTLELGDSALYLCASSLYGGPGETQYFGPGTRLLVL.

The J gene is TRBJ1-6, the V gene TRBV14; D remains unclear. From germline, CDR1 is SGHDN and CDR2 FVKESK. There are 14 residues in the CDR3. V dropped 3 bases and J dropped 11 bases, with 14 bases sitting between them. The chain's CDR3 is CASSHPGWRAPLHF. The CDR3 DNA sequence: TGTGCCAGCAGCCATCCCGGCTGGAGGGCACCCCTCCACTTT.

J is TRBJ1-2 and V is TRBV4-3, with D tentatively TRBD1 (6 bases). The V end was cut by 0 bases, the J end by 4 bases, with 12 bases between. The CDR3 is made up of 15 amino acids. Germline V gene lookup returns CDR1 LGHNA and CDR2 YSLEER. The CDR3 sequence is CASSQDPTGSYGYTF. In DNA form, the CDR3 reads TGCGCCAGCAGCCAAGATCCGACAGGTAGCTATGGCTACACCTTC.

The chain couples TRBV6-1 to TRBJ2-4; the D call may be TRBD1 or TRBD2 (5 bases each). Germline loops: CDR1 MNHNS, CDR2 SASEGT. The ends were cut back, 1 base at V and 1 base at J, with 8 bases in the middle. This CDR3 has 15 amino acids. The CDR3 sequence: CASSEVWGAKNIQYF. CDR3 nucleotides: TGTGCCAGCAGTGAAGTGTGGGGGGCCAAAAACATTCAGTACTTC.

The chain links TRBV7-3 to TRBJ2-5; no clear D gene. The CDR3 is made up of 13 amino acids. The V end lost 1 base, the J end lost 10 bases, and 13 bases lay between the germline ends. CDR1 is SGHTA, CDR2 FQGTGA, per germline. The CDR3 reads CASSLNLGASQYF. The CDR3 DNA reads as TGTGCCAGCAGCTTAAATCTGGGTGCCAGCCAGTACTTC.

On this clone itself: This may stem from a read error, because a much larger clone lies one nucleotide away. The gene calls are TRBV7-2 and TRBJ2-3; D is unresolved. The germline CDR1 and CDR2 sequences are SGHTA and FQGNSA. The CDR3 is 12 residues long. Between the trimmed V and J ends, which lost 4 bases and 2 bases, there was a span of 4 bases. CDR3 bases: TGTGCCAGCAGCTCCTACACAGATACGCAGTATTTT. Translating gives CASSSYTDTQYF.

The J gene is TRBJ1-2, the V gene TRBV29-1; D ambiguous. Trimming removed 7 bases from V and 9 bases from J, with 21 bases in between. Germline V gives CDR1 SQVTM, CDR2 ANQGSEA. This CDR3 spans 13 amino acids. The DNA for the CDR3 is TGCAGCGGCCAAGCCGACGGCTTGGGGAGCTACACCTTC. Its translation: CSGQADGLGSYTF.

This clone has only one observation. The chain joins TRBV7-2 to TRBJ1-3; 7 nucleotides align to TRBD1. CDR3 length: 15 amino acids. In germline, CDR1 is SGHTA, CDR2 FQGNSA. Germline trimming cut 5 bases from V and 1 base from J; bases unmatched to any gene: 5. The CDR3 region has the DNA TGTGCCAGCAGCCCTACAGGGGCGTCTGGAAACACCATATATTTT. As protein: CASSPTGASGNTIYF.

The chain employs TRBV19 and TRBJ2-5; D tentatively fits TRBD1 or TRBD2 (6 bases each). The CDR3 is 15 amino acids. The germline V gene has CDR1 LNHDA and CDR2 SQIVND (reference sequence). The V end lost 6 bases, the J end lost 3 bases, and 17 bases lay between the germline ends. The CDR3 DNA reads as TGTGCCAGTAGCATGTGGGGGGCGCGTAAAGAGACCCAGTACTTC. Amino acid sequence: CASSMWGARKETQYF.

The chain joins TRBV15 to TRBJ2-7, with D uncertain. This CDR3 has 14 residues. Trimming cost V 0 bases and J 6 bases, with 12 bases left between them. Germline loops: CDR1 LNHNV, CDR2 YYDKDF (reference sequence). For the CDR3, the DNA is TGTGCCACCAGCAGAGATCACAGTCTACGCGAGCAGTACTTC. This translates into CATSRDHSLREQYF.

This chain uses TRBV6-1 with TRBJ2-1; D remains unclear. From germline, CDR1 is MNHNS and CDR2 SASEGT. The CDR3 contains 14 residues. V lost 4 bases and J lost 5, with 12 bases in between. The CDR3 sequence: CASSARRWDNEQFF. The CDR3 DNA reads TGTGCCAGCAGTGCGAGGAGATGGGACAATGAGCAGTTCTTC.

The rearrangement links TRBV11-2 to TRBJ2-3; either TRBD1 or TRBD2 may supply D (5 bases each). Germline-derived CDR1 and CDR2 are SGHAT and FQNNGV. V dropped 6 bases and J dropped 0 bases, with 16 bases sitting between them. This CDR3 region has 16 residues. The CDR3 loop is CASRHNTGGSTDTQYF. The DNA for the CDR3 is TGTGCCAGCAGACATAATACTGGGGGAAGCACAGATACGCAGTATTTT.

The chain joins TRBV5-6 to TRBJ2-3; TRBD1 aligns across 10 bases. The CDR3 totals 12 residues. J lost 9 bases, V lost 3 bases, and 1 base had no gene match. Per germline, CDR1 SGHDT and CDR2 YYEEEE. For the CDR3, the DNA is TGTGCCAGCAGCTGGGGACAGGGGACGCAGTATTTT. It yields the protein CASSWGQGTQYF.

The chain carries TRBV4-1 and TRBJ1-2; D not certain. The V and J ends lost 1 base and 0 bases respectively, with 15 bases between them. The CDR3 is 17 amino acids. Germline V gene lookup returns CDR1 MGHRA and CDR2 YSYEKL. Here the CDR3 DNA reads TGCGCCAGCAGCCAAGTTGTAAGGGCCCGAACTAACTATGGCTACACCTTC. Its protein is CASSQVVRARTNYGYTF.

The chain couples TRBV27 to TRBJ2-1, with 8 bases that match TRBD2. V lost 2 bases, J lost 4 bases, and 13 bases stayed unmatched. The CDR3 is made up of 18 amino acids. The V gene's germline CDR1 is MNHEY and CDR2 SMNVEV (reference sequence). CDR3 bases: TGTGCCAGCAGTTTAAGAGTCACGGCGGGGGGCTATTACAATGAGCAGTTCTTC. It translates to CASSLRVTAGGYYNEQFF.

This clone appeared a few times. The chain couples TRBV6-1 to TRBJ1-5; TRBD1 aligns across 9 bases. Trimming removed 6 bases from V and 6 bases from J; junction bases left unmatched: 6. This CDR3 is 14 amino acids long. Per the germline V gene, CDR1 is MNHNS and CDR2 is SASEGT. This chain's CDR3 is CASRVTGGSQPQHF. The CDR3 region has the DNA TGTGCCAGCAGAGTGACAGGGGGTAGTCAGCCCCAGCATTTT.

V usage is TRBV10-2 and J usage is TRBJ1-1; TRBD1 might be the D (6 bases). Germline loops: CDR1 WSHSY, CDR2 SAAADI. This CDR3 is 12 amino acids long. V was shortened by 7 bases and J by 6 bases, with 12 bases between the two germline ends. The CDR3 region is CASTQGLAEAFF. CDR3 nucleotides: TGCGCCAGCACCCAGGGGTTGGCTGAAGCTTTCTTT.

The chain has TRBV5-1 and TRBJ2-5; D possibly uses TRBD1 or TRBD2 (5 bases each). Germline assignment: CDR1 SGHRS and CDR2 YFSETQ. The CDR3 has 14 amino acids. V was shortened by 4 bases and J by 4 bases, with 14 bases between the two germline ends. DNA of the CDR3: TGCGCCAGCAGCCTTGGGACCCTTAGAGAGACCCAGTACTTC. It specifies CASSLGTLRETQYF.

The rearrangement joins TRBV2 to TRBJ1-2; perhaps TRBD1 as D (5 bases). The CDR3 consists of 17 residues. V lost 1 base and J 0 bases, leaving 15 bases between the germline ends. CDR1 SNHLY and CDR2 FYNNEI come from the germline V gene. The CDR3 here is CASSEGGGRGPNYGYTF. The CDR3 DNA reads as TGTGCCAGCAGTGAAGGAGGAGGGAGGGGCCCTAACTATGGCTACACCTTC.

The genes are TRBV4-3 and TRBJ2-6, with D possibly being TRBD1 or TRBD2 (6 bases each). There are 18 residues in the CDR3. Trimming left V 1 base short and J 2 bases short, with 15 bases between. Germline CDR1 reads LGHNA; CDR2 reads YSLEER. The chain's CDR3 is CASSQAPMGGAGANVLTF. CDR3 nucleotides: TGCGCCAGCAGCCAAGCCCCGATGGGGGGCGCTGGGGCCAACGTCCTGACTTTC.

This clone was observed a few times. The V gene is TRBV10-2, the J gene TRBJ2-2, with TRBD1 identical over 9 bases. The CDR3 has 17 residues. The V gene's germline CDR1 is WSHSY and CDR2 SAAADI. The J segment lost 4 bases and the V segment lost 3 bases, leaving 9 bases of the junction unmatched. In nucleotides, the CDR3 is TGCGCCAGCAGTGACAGACCGGGACAGGGACGCACCGGGGAGCTGTTTTTT. This codes for CASSDRPGQGRTGELFF.

The chain recombines TRBV28 with TRBJ1-2; D not resolved. The CDR3 totals 13 residues. The germline CDR1 and CDR2 sequences are MDHEN and SYDVKM. Trimming took 7 bases from V and 3 from J, leaving 12 bases between them. The DNA of the CDR3 is TGTGCCAGCACCAGAACTCCCGACTATGGCTACACCTTC. Protein: CASTRTPDYGYTF.

The chain carries TRBV7-9 and TRBJ2-1, with a possible D match to TRBD1 (6 bases). V was clipped by 5 bases and J by 0 bases, with 14 bases between them. The length of the CDR3 is 16 residues. The V gene's germline CDR1 is SEHNR and CDR2 FQNEAQ (reference sequence). DNA of the CDR3: TGTGCCAGCAGCCTAACAGGGTCAAGCTCCTACAATGAGCAGTTCTTC. Translating it yields CASSLTGSSSYNEQFF.

The gene calls are TRBV11-2 and TRBJ2-7; 10 positions agree with TRBD1. CDR1 is SGHAT, CDR2 FQNNGV, per germline. Trimming removed 5 bases from V and 9 bases from J; junction bases left unmatched: 7. This CDR3 is 13 amino acids long. CDR3 loop: CASSIPGTGVQYF. In nucleotides, the CDR3 is TGTGCCAGCAGCATACCCGGGACAGGGGTGCAGTACTTC.

The table lists this clone with a few counts. The rearrangement uses TRBV25-1 and TRBJ2-3; 7 nucleotides align to TRBD2. V lost 6 bases, J lost 4 bases, and 10 bases stayed unmatched. The CDR3 is 15 amino acids. Germline V gene lookup returns CDR1 MGHDK and CDR2 SYGVNS. Here the CDR3 DNA reads TGTGCCAGCAGCAGACTAGCCGCGCTTTCAGATACGCAGTATTTT. It is translated as CASSRLAALSDTQYF.

J is TRBJ1-6 and V is TRBV10-3; 11 bases align to TRBD1. Germline loops: CDR1 ENHRY, CDR2 SYGVKD. The length of the CDR3 is 16 residues. The ends lost 7 bases at V and 9 bases at J; junction bases unmatched: 11. The CDR3 sequence is CAIKPGTGGSGSPLHF. The CDR3 bases are TGTGCCATCAAACCGGGGACAGGGGGTTCTGGTTCACCCCTCCACTTT.

The chain has TRBV19 and TRBJ2-5, with a weak D call TRBD2 (7 bases). V lost 3 bases and J 3 bases, leaving 14 bases between the germline ends. The CDR3 covers 15 residues. Germline CDR1 is LNHDA and CDR2 is SQIVND (reference sequence). CDR3: CASSILPGGKETQYF. CDR3 sequence (DNA): TGTGCCAGTAGTATCCTTCCGGGGGGCAAAGAGACCCAGTACTTC. Complete variable domain (other parts from reference TRBV19 and TRBJ2-5): DGGITQSPKYLFRKEGQNVTLSCEQNLNHDAMYWYRQDPGQGLRLIYYSQIVNDFQKGDIAEGYSVSREKKESFPLTVTSAQKNPTAFYLCASSILPGGKETQYFGPGTRLLVL.